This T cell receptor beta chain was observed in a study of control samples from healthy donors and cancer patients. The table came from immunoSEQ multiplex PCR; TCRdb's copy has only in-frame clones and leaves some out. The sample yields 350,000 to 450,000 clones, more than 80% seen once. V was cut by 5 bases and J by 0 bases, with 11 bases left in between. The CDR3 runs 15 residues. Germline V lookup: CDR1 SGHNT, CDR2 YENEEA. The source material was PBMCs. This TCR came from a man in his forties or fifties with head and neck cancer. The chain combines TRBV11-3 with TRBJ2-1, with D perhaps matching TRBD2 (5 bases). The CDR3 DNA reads TGTGCCAGCAGCCTACGGGAAAGCTCCTACAATGAGCAGTTCTTC. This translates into CASSLRESSYNEQFF.